Below are 14 T cell receptor beta chains sequenced from a single sample in a study of CD4 and CD8 cells across lung adenocarcinoma regions. TCRdb reanalysed the PCR reads using MiXCR and keeps one entry per CDR3 protein. The data hold some 22,000 distinct CDR3 sequences, with about 50% observed a single time. The sequencing sample was made of CD4+ T cells from the center of a lung tumor. The receptors come from a male donor with lung adenocarcinoma. The CD4 and CD8 labels of this study may be unreliable.

This clonotype was counted at least ten times. J is TRBJ1-1 and V is TRBV11-2; no definite D call. Germline CDR1 SGHAT, CDR2 FQNNGV. The CDR3 has 15 residues. Trimming shortened V by 1 base and J by 4 bases, and 13 bases separated the two germline ends. The CDR3 here is CASSLGVGRGTEAFF. Here the CDR3 DNA reads TGTGCCAGCAGCTTAGGGGTCGGCCGAGGCACTGAAGCTTTCTTT. The full variable domain, completed using reference TRBV11-2 and TRBJ1-1, is EAGVAQSPRYKIIEKRQSVAFWCNPISGHATLYWYQQILGQGPKLLIQFQNNGVVDDSQLPKDRFSAERLKGVDSTLKIQPAKLEDSAVYLCASSLGVGRGTEAFFGQGTRLTVV.

The sample holds many counts of this clonotype. V and J are TRBV6-5 and TRBJ2-1; D gene ambiguous. With the DNA end fitting TRBJ2-7 better, the J assignment may be wrong. Germline CDR1 reads MNHEY; CDR2 reads SVGAGI. CDR3 length equals 12 residues. DNA for the CDR3: TGTGCCAGCGGATACAGTGTTAACGAGCAGTACTTC. It codes for CASGYSVNEQYF.

This clonotype was counted only a few times. The CDR3 spells CASSSQTDTQYF. The CDR3 nucleotides read TGTGCCAGCAGCTCACAAACAGATACGCAGTATTTT. The chain joins TRBV11-3 to TRBJ2-3; D uncertain. Germline V gene lookup returns CDR1 SGHNT and CDR2 YENEEA. The CDR3 runs 12 residues. Trimming removed 4 bases at V and 3 bases at J, with 5 bases between.

As to this clonotype: Relative to the germline gene, one junction end is altered; a read error may explain this. The rearrangement links TRBV27 to TRBJ2-3; tentatively, D is TRBD1 or TRBD2 (6 bases each). CDR3 length: 16 amino acids. CDR1 and CDR2 (germline): MNHEY, SMNVEV (reference sequence). For the CDR3, the DNA is TGTGCCAGCAGGGGAAACGGGGGCTCTGACCCAGAGACGCAGTATTTC. It translates to CASRGNGGSDPETQYF.

With respect to this clonotype: Because it lacks the conserved phenylalanine or tryptophan at the end, this CDR3 is likely a read error. Because the CDR3's place on the DNA is in doubt, the DNA is left out and the CDR3 is given as listed by TCRdb. The chain is built from TRBV6-1 and TRBJ1-6. The CDR3 has 13 amino acids, counting both end residues. Germline CDR1 and CDR2: MNHNS and SASEGT. The CDR3 sequence is CASSGTKKYEQYS.

V gene TRBV27 combines with J gene TRBJ2-6; 9 bases agree with TRBD1. The junction had 1 base not matched to a gene; V was cut back by 5 bases and J by 2 bases. Germline loops: CDR1 MNHEY, CDR2 SMNVEV (reference sequence). The CDR3 runs to 15 residues. CDR3 loop: CASSRDRAGANVLTF. CDR3 DNA: TGTGCCAGCAGTCGGGACAGGGCTGGGGCCAACGTCCTGACTTTC.

This chain links TRBV10-3 with TRBJ2-3, with a weak D call TRBD2 (7 bases). CDR3 size: 13 residues. Germline V lookup: CDR1 ENHRY, CDR2 SYGVKD. V lost 10 bases and J 7 bases, leaving 18 bases between the germline ends. This chain's CDR3 is CATLPGGKNTQYF. Here the CDR3 DNA reads TGTGCCACGCTGCCGGGGGGCAAAAATACGCAGTATTTT.

This clonotype appeared many times. Relative to the germline gene, one junction end is altered; a read error may explain this. CDR3 DNA: TGTGCCAGCAGTCCGGGCCGAGGGGCTTGTGGCACAGATACCCAGTATTTC. Translation gives CASSPGRGACGTDTQYF. This chain links TRBV27 with TRBJ2-3; either TRBD1 or TRBD2 may supply D (5 bases each). This CDR3 is 17 amino acids long. Per the germline V gene, CDR1 is MNHEY and CDR2 is SMNVEV (reference sequence).

J is TRBJ2-4 and V is TRBV6-5; 9 nucleotides align to TRBD2. Germline values: CDR1 MNHEY, CDR2 SVGAGI. J lost 13 bases, V lost 2 bases, and 15 bases had no gene match. This CDR3 comprises 16 residues. The CDR3 nucleotides read TGTGCCAGCAGTTACGGTGAAATAGCGGGAGATAACACCCAGTACTTC. This codes for CASSYGEIAGDNTQYF.

The J gene is TRBJ2-5, the V gene TRBV6-5; possibly TRBD1 or TRBD2 for D (6 bases each). V lost 0 bases, J lost 9 bases, and 23 bases lay in between. This CDR3 comprises 17 residues. In germline, CDR1 is MNHEY, CDR2 SVGAGI. CDR3 DNA sequence: TGTGCCAGCAGTTACTCCGGGCTAGCGAGGGGACAAGCGTCCCAGTACTTC. Its protein product is CASSYSGLARGQASQYF.

The J gene is TRBJ2-1, the V gene TRBV6-1; weak D call: TRBD1 (6 bases). The CDR3 is 15 residues long. Looked up from germline, CDR1 is MNHNS and CDR2 is SASEGT. V was cut by 8 bases and J by 13 bases, with 27 bases left in between. CDR3 sequence reads: CASQPMTGGRNVQFF. The CDR3 DNA is TGTGCCAGCCAGCCGATGACAGGAGGAAGAAACGTTCAGTTCTTC.

This rearrangement joins TRBV6-1 to TRBJ2-3; D is unclear. The CDR3 is 11 amino acids. With 6 bases removed from V and 2 bases from J, the gap between germline ends came to 3 bases. From germline, CDR1 is MNHNS and CDR2 SASEGT. The CDR3 protein is CASSLTDTQYF. The CDR3 bases are TGTGCCAGCAGCCTCACAGATACGCAGTATTTT.

The chain joins TRBV7-2 to TRBJ2-1; the D is unclear. Germline loops: CDR1 SGHTA, CDR2 FQGNSA. The V and J ends lost 4 bases and 4 bases respectively, with 8 bases between them. This CDR3 has 13 residues. CDR3 loop: CASSSGFYNEQFF. The CDR3 DNA sequence: TGTGCCAGCAGCTCCGGGTTTTACAATGAGCAGTTCTTC.

This clonotype was observed many times. The V and J genes are TRBV11-3 and TRBJ2-1; TRBD2 matches 7 bases. The CDR3 totals 19 residues. V dropped 1 base and J dropped 0; count of bases not matched to a gene: 12. Germline V gene data show CDR1 as SGHNT and CDR2 as YENEEA. Here the CDR3 reads CASSLGGGAGRSSYNEQFF. The CDR3 DNA reads TGTGCCAGCAGCTTAGGGGGGGGAGCTGGGAGGAGCTCCTACAATGAGCAGTTCTTC.